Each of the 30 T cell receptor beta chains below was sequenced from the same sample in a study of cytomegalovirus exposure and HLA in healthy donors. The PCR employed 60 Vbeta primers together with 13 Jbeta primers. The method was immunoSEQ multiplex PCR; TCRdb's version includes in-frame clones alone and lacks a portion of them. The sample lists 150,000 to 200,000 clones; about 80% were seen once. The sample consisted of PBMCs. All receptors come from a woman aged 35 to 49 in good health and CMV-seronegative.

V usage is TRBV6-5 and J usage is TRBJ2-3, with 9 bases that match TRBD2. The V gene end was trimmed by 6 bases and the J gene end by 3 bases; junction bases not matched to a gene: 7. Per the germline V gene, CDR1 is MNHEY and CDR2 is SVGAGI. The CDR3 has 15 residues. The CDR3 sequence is CASSHLAGDTDTQYF. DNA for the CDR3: TGTGCCAGCAGCCACTTAGCGGGGGATACAGATACGCAGTATTTT.

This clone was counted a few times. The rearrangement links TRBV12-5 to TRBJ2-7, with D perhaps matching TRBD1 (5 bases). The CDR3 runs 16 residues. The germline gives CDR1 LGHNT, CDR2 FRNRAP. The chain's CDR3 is CASVPTKVGRRYEQYF. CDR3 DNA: TGTGCATCAGTCCCAACCAAGGTGGGGCGGCGTTACGAGCAGTACTTC.

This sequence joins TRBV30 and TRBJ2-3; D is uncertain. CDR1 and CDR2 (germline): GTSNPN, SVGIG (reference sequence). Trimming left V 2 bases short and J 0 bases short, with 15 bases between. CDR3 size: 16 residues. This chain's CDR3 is CAWSPYRQASTDTQYF. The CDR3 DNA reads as TGTGCCTGGAGTCCATACCGGCAGGCGAGCACAGATACGCAGTATTTT.

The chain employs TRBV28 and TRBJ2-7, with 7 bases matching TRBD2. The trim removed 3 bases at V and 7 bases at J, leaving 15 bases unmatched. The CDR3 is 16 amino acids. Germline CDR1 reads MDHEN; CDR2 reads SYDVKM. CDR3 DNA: TGTGCCAGCAGTTTGATCCCCGGTGCGGGAGATCGGGAGCAGTACTTC. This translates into CASSLIPGAGDREQYF.

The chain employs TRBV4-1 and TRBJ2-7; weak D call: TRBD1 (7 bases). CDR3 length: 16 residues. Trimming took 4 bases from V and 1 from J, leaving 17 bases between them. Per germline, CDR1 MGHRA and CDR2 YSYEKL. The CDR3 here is CASSRGGRTGSYEQYF. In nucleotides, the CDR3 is TGCGCCAGCAGCCGAGGGGGGAGGACAGGATCCTACGAGCAGTACTTC.

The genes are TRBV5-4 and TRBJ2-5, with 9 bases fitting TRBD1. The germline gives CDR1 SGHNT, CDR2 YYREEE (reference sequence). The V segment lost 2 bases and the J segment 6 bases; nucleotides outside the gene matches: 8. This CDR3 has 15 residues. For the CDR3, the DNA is TGTGCCAGCAGCTTTGCCGGGACAGGGAAAAAGACCCAGTACTTC. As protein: CASSFAGTGKKTQYF.

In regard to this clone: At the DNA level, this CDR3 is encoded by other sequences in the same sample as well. CDR3 sequence reads: CASSLAGGGNQPQHF. The CDR3 DNA reads TGTGCCAGCAGCTTGGCAGGGGGTGGCAATCAGCCCCAGCATTTT. The chain combines TRBV5-6 with TRBJ1-5; 7 nucleotides align to TRBD1. This CDR3 comprises 15 residues. V lost 0 bases, J lost 2 bases, and 2 bases stayed unmatched. The V gene's germline CDR1 is SGHDT and CDR2 YYEEEE.

The CDR3 DNA is TGCGCCAGCAGCCAGAGTAGCGGGGGGGACACAGATACGCAGTATTTT. As protein: CASSQSSGGDTDTQYF. This chain uses TRBV4-3 with TRBJ2-3, with 11 nucleotides matching TRBD2. V trimming: 3 bases; J trimming: 2 bases; junction bases outside the gene matches: 4. Looked up from germline, CDR1 is LGHNA and CDR2 is YSLEER. This CDR3 has 16 amino acids.

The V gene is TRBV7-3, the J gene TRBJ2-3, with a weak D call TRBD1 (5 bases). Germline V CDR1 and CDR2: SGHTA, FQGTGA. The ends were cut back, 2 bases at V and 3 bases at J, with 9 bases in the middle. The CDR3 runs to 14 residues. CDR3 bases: TGTGCCAGCAGCTTACAGGGCTGGACAGATACGCAGTATTTT. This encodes CASSLQGWTDTQYF.

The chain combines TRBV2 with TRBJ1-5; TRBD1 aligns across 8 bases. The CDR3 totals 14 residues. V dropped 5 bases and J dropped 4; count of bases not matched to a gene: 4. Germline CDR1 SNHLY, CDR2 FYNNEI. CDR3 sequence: CASSTDRENQPQHF. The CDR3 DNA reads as TGTGCCAGCAGTACGGACAGGGAGAATCAGCCCCAGCATTTT.

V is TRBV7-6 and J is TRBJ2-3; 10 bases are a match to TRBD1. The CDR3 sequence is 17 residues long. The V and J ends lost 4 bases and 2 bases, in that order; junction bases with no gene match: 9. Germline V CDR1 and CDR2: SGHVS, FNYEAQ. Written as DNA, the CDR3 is TGTGCCAGCAGCTCTCCTCAGGGACAGGGGATCACAGATACGCAGTATTTT. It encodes CASSSPQGQGITDTQYF.

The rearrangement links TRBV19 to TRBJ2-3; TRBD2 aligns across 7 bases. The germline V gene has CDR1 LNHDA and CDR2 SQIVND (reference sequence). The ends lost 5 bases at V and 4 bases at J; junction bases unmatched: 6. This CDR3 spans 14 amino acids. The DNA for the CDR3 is TGTGCCAGTAGTTCGGGAGGCCCGGCAGATACGCAGTATTTT. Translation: CASSSGGPADTQYF.

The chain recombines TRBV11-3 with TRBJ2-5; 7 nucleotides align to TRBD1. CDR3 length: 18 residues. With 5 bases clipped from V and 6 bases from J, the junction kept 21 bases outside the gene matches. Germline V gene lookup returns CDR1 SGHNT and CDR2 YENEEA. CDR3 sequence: CASSPDFPNRGEGQTQYF. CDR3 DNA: TGTGCCAGCAGCCCAGATTTCCCCAACAGGGGAGAGGGTCAGACCCAGTACTTC.

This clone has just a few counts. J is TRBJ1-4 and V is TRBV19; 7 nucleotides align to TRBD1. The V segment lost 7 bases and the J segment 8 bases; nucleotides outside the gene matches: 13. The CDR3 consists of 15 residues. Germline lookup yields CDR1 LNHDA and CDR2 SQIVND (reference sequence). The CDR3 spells CASNDGNRGWEKLFF. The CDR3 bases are TGTGCCAGTAACGACGGGAACAGGGGTTGGGAAAAACTGTTTTTT.

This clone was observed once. DNA for the CDR3: TGTGCCAGCAGGTCTAGCCGCGAGCAGTACTTC. Encoded protein: CASRSSREQYF. The rearrangement uses TRBV6-6 and TRBJ2-7; D may be TRBD2 (5 bases). The CDR3 runs to 11 residues. The germline V gene has CDR1 MNHNY and CDR2 SVGAGI (reference sequence). V was clipped by 6 bases and J by 6 bases, with 9 bases between them.

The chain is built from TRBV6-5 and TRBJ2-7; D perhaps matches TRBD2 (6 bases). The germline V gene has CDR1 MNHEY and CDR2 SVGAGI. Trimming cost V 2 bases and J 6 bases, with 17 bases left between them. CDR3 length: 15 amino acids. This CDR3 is CASSYGSGVRSEQYF. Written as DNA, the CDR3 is TGTGCCAGCAGTTACGGTAGCGGAGTAAGGTCCGAGCAGTACTTC.

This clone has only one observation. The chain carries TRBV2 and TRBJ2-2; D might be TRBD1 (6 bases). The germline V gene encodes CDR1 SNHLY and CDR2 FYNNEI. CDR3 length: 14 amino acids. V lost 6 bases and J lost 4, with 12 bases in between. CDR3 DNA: TGTGCCAGCAGGGAACAAGGGGGCACCGGGGAGCTGTTTTTT. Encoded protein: CASREQGGTGELFF.

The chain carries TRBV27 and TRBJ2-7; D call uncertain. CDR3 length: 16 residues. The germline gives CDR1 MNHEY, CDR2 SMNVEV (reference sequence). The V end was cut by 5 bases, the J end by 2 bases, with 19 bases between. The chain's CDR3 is CASSPPGRSPPYEQYF. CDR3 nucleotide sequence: TGTGCCAGCAGTCCCCCCGGCAGGTCCCCCCCCTACGAGCAGTACTTC.

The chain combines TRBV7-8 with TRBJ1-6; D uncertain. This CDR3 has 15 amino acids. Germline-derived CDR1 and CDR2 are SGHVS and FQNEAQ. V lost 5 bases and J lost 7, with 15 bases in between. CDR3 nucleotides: TGTGCCAGCAGCACTCGGGGAGTCGGGAATTCACCCCTCCACTTT. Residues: CASSTRGVGNSPLHF.

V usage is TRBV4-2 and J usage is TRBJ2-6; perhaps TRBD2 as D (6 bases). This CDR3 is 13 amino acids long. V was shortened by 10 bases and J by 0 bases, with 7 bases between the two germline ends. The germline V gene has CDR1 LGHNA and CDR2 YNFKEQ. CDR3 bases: TGTGCCACCGGGAGCTCTGGGGCCAACGTCCTGACTTTC. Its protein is CATGSSGANVLTF.

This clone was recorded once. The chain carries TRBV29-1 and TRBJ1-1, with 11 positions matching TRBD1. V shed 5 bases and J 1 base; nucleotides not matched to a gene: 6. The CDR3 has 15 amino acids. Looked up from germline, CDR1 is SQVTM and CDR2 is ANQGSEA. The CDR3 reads CSVRTGGAENTEAFF. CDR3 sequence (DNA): TGCAGCGTTCGGACAGGGGGCGCAGAGAACACTGAAGCTTTCTTT. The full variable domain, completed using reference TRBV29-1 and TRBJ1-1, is SAVISQKPSRDICQRGTSLTIQCQVDSQVTMMFWYRQQPGQSLTLIATANQGSEATYESGFVIDKFPISRPNLTFSTLTVSNMSPEDSSIYLCSVRTGGAENTEAFFGQGTRLTVV.

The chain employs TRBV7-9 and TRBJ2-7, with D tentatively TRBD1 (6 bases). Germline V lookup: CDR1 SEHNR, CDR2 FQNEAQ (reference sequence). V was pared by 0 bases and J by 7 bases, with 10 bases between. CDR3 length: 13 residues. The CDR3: CASSLAWGREQYF. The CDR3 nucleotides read TGTGCCAGCAGCTTAGCGTGGGGGCGGGAGCAGTACTTC.

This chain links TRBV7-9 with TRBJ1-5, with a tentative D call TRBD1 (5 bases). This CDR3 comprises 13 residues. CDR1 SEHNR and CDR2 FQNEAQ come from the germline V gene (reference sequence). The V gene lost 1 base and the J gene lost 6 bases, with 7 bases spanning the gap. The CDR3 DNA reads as TGTGCCAGCAGCTTAGTGCAGGGTCAGCCCCAGCATTTT. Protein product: CASSLVQGQPQHF.

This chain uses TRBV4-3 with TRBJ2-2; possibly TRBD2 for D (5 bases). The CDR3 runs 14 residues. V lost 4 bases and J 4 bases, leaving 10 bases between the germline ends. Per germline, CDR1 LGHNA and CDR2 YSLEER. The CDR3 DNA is TGCGCCAGCAGCCTCCCCGGGGTCACCGGGGAGCTGTTTTTT. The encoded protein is CASSLPGVTGELFF.

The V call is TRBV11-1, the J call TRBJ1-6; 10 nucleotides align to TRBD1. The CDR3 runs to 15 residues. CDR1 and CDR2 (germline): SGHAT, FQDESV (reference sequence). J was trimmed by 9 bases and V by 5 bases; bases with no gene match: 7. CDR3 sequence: CASSLGQGQGSPLHF. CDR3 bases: TGTGCCAGCAGCCTGGGACAGGGGCAGGGTTCACCCCTCCACTTT.

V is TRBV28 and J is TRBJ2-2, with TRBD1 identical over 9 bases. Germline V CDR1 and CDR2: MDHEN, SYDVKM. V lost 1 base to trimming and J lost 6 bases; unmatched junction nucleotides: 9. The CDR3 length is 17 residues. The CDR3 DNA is TGTGCCAGCAGTTTATTCGATTTGGGACAGGGTCCCGGGGAGCTGTTTTTT. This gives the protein CASSLFDLGQGPGELFF.

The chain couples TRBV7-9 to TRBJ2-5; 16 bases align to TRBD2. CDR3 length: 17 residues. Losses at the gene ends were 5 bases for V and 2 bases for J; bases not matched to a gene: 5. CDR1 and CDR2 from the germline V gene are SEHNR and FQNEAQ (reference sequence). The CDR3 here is CASSMGLAGGLQETQYF. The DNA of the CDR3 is TGTGCCAGCAGCATGGGACTAGCGGGAGGGCTACAAGAGACCCAGTACTTC.

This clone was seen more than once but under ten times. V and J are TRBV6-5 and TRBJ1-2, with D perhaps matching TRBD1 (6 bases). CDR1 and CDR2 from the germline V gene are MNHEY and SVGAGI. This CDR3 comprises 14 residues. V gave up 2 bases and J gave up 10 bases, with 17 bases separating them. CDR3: CASSYNSGTLVYTF. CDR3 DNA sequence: TGTGCCAGCAGTTACAATTCCGGGACACTGGTCTACACCTTC.

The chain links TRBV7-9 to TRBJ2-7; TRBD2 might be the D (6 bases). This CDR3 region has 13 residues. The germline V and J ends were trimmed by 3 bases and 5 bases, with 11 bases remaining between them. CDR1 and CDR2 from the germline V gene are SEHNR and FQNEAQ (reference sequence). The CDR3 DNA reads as TGTGCCAGCAGCTTGTGGAGGGCGGACGAGCAGTACTTC. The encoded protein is CASSLWRADEQYF. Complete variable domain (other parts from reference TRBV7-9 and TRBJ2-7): DTGVSQNPRHKITKRGQNVTFRCDPISEHNRLYWYRQTLGQGPEFLTYFQNEAQLEKSRLLSDRFSAERPKGSFSTLEIQRTEQGDSAMYLCASSLWRADEQYFGPGTRLTVT.

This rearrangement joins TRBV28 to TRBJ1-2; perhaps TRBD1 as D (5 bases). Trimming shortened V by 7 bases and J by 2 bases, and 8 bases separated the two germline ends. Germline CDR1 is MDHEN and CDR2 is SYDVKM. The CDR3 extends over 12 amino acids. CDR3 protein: CASTGENYGYTF. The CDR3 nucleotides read TGTGCCAGCACGGGGGAGAACTATGGCTACACCTTC.